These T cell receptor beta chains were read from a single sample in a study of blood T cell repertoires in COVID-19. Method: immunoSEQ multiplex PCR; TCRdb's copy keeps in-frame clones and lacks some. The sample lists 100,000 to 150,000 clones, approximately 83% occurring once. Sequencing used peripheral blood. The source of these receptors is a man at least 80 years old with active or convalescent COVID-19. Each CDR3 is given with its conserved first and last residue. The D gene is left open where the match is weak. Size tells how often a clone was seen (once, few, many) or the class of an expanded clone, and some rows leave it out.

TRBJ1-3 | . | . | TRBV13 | CASSYGQTSGNTIYF | TGTGCCAGCAGCTACGGACAGACCTCTGGAAACACCATATATTTT
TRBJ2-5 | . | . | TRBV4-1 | CASSQETAQETQYF | TGCGCCAGCAGCCAAGAGACAGCCCAAGAGACCCAGTACTTC
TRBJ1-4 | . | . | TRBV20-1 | CSARNSEKLFF | TGCAGTGCTAGAAACTCTGAAAAACTGTTTTTT
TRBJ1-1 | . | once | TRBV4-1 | CASSQVNLVYYTEAFF | TGCGCCAGCAGCCAAGTAAATTTAGTTTATTACACTGAAGCTTTCTTT
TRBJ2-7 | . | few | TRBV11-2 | CASRLAGTDPSYEQYF | TGTGCCAGCAGACTAGCAGGGACAGACCCTTCCTACGAGCAGTACTTC
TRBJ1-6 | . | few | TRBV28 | CASSDPGGSPLHF | TGTGCCAGCAGCGACCCAGGTGGTTCACCCCTCCACTTT
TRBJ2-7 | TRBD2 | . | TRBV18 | CASSPGTRRLYEQYF | TGTGCCAGCTCTCCCGGGACTAGGCGATTATACGAGCAGTACTTC
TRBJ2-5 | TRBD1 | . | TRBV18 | CASSPRTGEGGETQYF | TGTGCCAGCTCTCCGCGGACAGGGGAAGGGGGAGAGACCCAGTACTTC
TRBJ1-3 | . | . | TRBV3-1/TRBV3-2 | CASSLSDHRTPGNTIYF | TGTGCCAGCAGCCTTTCGGACCACAGGACACCTGGAAACACCATATATTTT
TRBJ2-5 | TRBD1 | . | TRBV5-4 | CASSLGTGLGETQYF | TGTGCCAGCAGCTTGGGGACAGGGCTGGGGGAGACCCAGTACTTC
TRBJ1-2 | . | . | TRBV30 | CAWRARGSLDYGYTF | TGTGCCTGGAGGGCGCGGGGCAGTCTGGACTATGGCTACACCTTC
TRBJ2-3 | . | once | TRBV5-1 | CASSLGGSSRDTQYF | TGCGCCAGCAGCTTGGGAGGGAGTTCGAGAGATACGCAGTATTTT
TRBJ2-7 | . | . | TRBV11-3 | CASSLGGGTFYEQYF | TGTGCCAGCAGCTTAGGGGGCGGGACCTTCTACGAGCAGTACTTC
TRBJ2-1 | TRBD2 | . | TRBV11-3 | CASSSAGGAGNEQFF | TGTGCCAGCAGCTCCGCGGGGGGCGCCGGCAATGAGCAGTTCTTC
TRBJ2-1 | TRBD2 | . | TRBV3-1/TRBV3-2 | CASSQGWRLAGGYNEQFF | TGTGCCAGCAGCCAAGGCTGGAGACTAGCGGGGGGGTACAATGAGCAGTTCTTC
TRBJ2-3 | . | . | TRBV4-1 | CASSQDEDINTDTQYF | TGCGCCAGCAGCCAAGATGAGGATATCAACACAGATACGCAGTATTTT
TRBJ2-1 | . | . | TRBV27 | CASSGTERYFISYNEQFF | TGTGCCAGCAGTGGGACTGAACGTTATTTTATCTCCTACAATGAGCAGTTCTTC
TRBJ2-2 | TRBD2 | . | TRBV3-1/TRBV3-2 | CASSSGLPANTGELFF | TGTGCCAGCAGCTCGGGACTACCAGCGAACACCGGGGAGCTGTTTTTT
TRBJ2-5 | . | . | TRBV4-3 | CASSQDRGETQYF | TGCGCCAGCAGCCAAGATAGGGGAGAGACCCAGTACTTC
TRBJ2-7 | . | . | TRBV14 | CASSLGLSYEQYF | TGTGCCAGCAGCCTGGGACTCTCCTACGAGCAGTACTTC
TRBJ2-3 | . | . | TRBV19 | CASSLSRGGADTQYF | TGTGCCAGTAGTCTATCGAGGGGGGGGGCGGATACGCAGTATTTT
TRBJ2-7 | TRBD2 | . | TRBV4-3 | CASSQNLAGDPSYEQYF | TGCGCCAGCAGCCAGAATTTAGCGGGAGACCCCTCCTACGAGCAGTACTTC
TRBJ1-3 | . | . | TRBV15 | CATSNPGGLLPGNTIYF | TGTGCCACCAGCAACCCCGGTGGGCTTCTACCTGGAAACACCATATATTTT
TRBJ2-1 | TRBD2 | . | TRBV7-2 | CASSPYGSGRSYNEQFF | TGTGCCAGCAGCCCCTACGGGAGCGGGAGGTCCTACAATGAGCAGTTCTTC
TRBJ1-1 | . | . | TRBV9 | CASSVGEGVNTEAFF | TGTGCCAGCAGCGTCGGGGAGGGGGTCAACACTGAAGCTTTCTTT
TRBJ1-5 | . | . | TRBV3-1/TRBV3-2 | CASSPQRGQPQHF | TGTGCCAGCAGCCCTCAGCGGGGCCAGCCCCAGCATTTT
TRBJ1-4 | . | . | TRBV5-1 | CASRATAEGEKLFF | TGCGCCAGCAGGGCGACGGCCGAGGGAGAAAAACTGTTTTTT
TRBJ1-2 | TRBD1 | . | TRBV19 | CASTGTGFGSSGYTF | TGTGCCAGCACTGGGACAGGGTTCGGTTCTAGCGGCTACACCTTC
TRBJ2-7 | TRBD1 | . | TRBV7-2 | CASSIGQGAFYEQYF | TGTGCCAGCAGCATAGGACAGGGGGCGTTCTACGAGCAGTACTTC
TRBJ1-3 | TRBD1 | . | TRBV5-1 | CASKDTGGSGNTIYF | TGCGCCAGCAAAGATACAGGGGGGAGTGGAAACACCATATATTTT
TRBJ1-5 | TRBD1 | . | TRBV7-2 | CASSRTGGVNQPQHF | TGTGCCAGCAGCCGTACAGGGGGTGTCAATCAGCCCCAGCATTTT
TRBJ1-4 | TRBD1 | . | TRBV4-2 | CASSQERTGGNEKLFF | TGTGCCAGCAGCCAAGAACGGACAGGGGGTAATGAAAAACTGTTTTTT
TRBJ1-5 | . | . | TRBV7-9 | CASGDGSVGDQPQHF | TGTGCCAGCGGTGACGGGTCGGTAGGGGATCAGCCCCAGCATTTT
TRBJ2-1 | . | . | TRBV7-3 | CASSQDNEQFF | TGTGCCAGCAGCCAGGACAATGAGCAGTTCTTC
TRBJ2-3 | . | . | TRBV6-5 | CASSYRDQRGRDTQYF | TGTGCCAGCAGTTACCGGGACCAGCGAGGGAGGGATACGCAGTATTTT
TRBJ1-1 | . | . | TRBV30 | CAWSREWGQNTEAFF | TGTGCCTGGAGCAGAGAGTGGGGGCAGAACACTGAAGCTTTCTTT
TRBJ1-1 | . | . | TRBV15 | CATSRDRGTEAFF | TGTGCCACCAGCAGAGATCGGGGCACTGAAGCTTTCTTT
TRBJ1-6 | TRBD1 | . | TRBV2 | CASSEDLRTGTLRGLDYNSPLHF | TGTGCCAGCAGTGAAGACCTACGGACAGGGACCCTGAGGGGTCTCGACTATAATTCACCCCTCCACTTT
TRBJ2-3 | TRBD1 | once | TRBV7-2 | CASSLGAGGLADTQYF | TGTGCCAGCAGCTTAGGGGCAGGGGGCCTCGCAGATACGCAGTATTTT
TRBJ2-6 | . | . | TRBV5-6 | CASSFDLDSGANVLTF | TGTGCCAGCAGCTTCGACTTGGACTCTGGGGCCAACGTCCTGACTTTC
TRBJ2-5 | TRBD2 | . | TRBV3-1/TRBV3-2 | CASSQDYLAGRETQYF | TGTGCCAGCAGCCAAGATTATCTAGCGGGAAGGGAGACCCAGTACTTC
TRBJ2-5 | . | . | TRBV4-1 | CASSRRLPLETQYF | TGCGCCAGCAGCCGCCGACTACCGCTCGAGACCCAGTACTTC
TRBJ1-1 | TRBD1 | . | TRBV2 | CASSPRTGRNEAFF | TGTGCCAGCAGCCCCAGGACAGGGCGAAATGAAGCTTTCTTT
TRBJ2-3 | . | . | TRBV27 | CASTPGGGRQYF | TGTGCCAGCACCCCGGGGGGCGGGAGGCAGTATTTT
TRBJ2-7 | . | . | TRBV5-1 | CASSLQGGGSYEQYF | TGCGCCAGCAGTCTTCAGGGGGGTGGCTCCTACGAGCAGTACTTC